The clone carrying this T cell receptor (beta chain) was picked up a small number of times. What it binds is unknown. Since a much larger clone is just one base distant, this may be a read error. Primed by a sample-barcoded 5' primer and a J-beta primer mix, a second PCR proceeded for about 6 to 12 cycles. In TCRdb, the 5' RACE reads were re-called with MiXCR into one record per CDR3 protein. The sample has approximately 350,000 distinct CDR3 sequences; roughly half are singletons. The data stem from a study of blood T cells in healthy people across ages. Study-level results: As age increased, TCR beta diversity per million T cells fell in a roughly linear fashion. Relative to aged donors, long-lived donors carried more naive CD4+ cells and displayed higher diversity. Those diversity estimates obtained from one million T cells were thought to be underestimates.

The CDR3 runs 14 residues. Germline V lookup: CDR1 SGHTA, CDR2 FQGNSA. The chain joins TRBV7-2 to TRBJ2-5; 9 bases match TRBD2. The closer fit of TRBJ2-7 to the DNA end suggests the J call may be wrong. This TCR came from a man in his 60s in good health. The sample consisted of blood. CDR3 coding DNA: TGTGCCAGCAGCGTAGGGACTAGCTTCTGCGAGCAGTACTTC. Protein product: CASSVGTSFCEQYF.